The 3 T cell receptor beta chains below come from one sample, sequenced in a study of blood T cell repertoires in COVID-19. Clones were read by immunoSEQ multiplex PCR, and TCRdb kept only the in-frame ones, dropping some. The sample consists of around 270,000 clones, 75% to 95% of them appearing once. Sequenced sample: peripheral blood. These TCRs come from a person between 18 and 35 years old with COVID-19, enrolled during active disease.

Comments on this clone: The DNA is omitted, as the CDR3 cannot be located on it reliably, and the CDR3 follows TCRdb's listing. The rearrangement joins TRBV1 to TRBJ2-1; the table's D call of TRBD2 was not tested on the DNA. TRBV1 is a recognized pseudogene. Including both end residues, the CDR3 is 21 amino acids long. CDR3 amino acids: CTSSQVGCGTSGSSSVNEQFF.

This chain joins TRBV3-1 (or the pseudogene TRBV3-2) and TRBJ2-2; 9 nucleotides match TRBD1. J was trimmed by 5 bases and V by 1 base; bases with no gene match: 8. The CDR3 runs 17 residues. From germline, CDR1 is LGHDT and CDR2 YNNKEL (reference sequence). Here the CDR3 reads CASSQGGTGLSTGELFF. The CDR3 DNA sequence: TGTGCCAGCAGCCAAGGAGGGACAGGGTTGTCTACCGGGGAGCTGTTTTTT.

V and J are TRBV24-1 and TRBJ1-2; 7 bases fit TRBD1. The CDR3 is 13 residues long. Germline V gene data show CDR1 as KGHDR and CDR2 as SFDVKD. The junction had 7 bases not matched to a gene; V was cut back by 5 bases and J by 8 bases. The CDR3 region is CATSGFQGGGYTF. The CDR3 DNA follows: TGTGCCACCAGTGGCTTTCAGGGGGGAGGCTACACCTTC.